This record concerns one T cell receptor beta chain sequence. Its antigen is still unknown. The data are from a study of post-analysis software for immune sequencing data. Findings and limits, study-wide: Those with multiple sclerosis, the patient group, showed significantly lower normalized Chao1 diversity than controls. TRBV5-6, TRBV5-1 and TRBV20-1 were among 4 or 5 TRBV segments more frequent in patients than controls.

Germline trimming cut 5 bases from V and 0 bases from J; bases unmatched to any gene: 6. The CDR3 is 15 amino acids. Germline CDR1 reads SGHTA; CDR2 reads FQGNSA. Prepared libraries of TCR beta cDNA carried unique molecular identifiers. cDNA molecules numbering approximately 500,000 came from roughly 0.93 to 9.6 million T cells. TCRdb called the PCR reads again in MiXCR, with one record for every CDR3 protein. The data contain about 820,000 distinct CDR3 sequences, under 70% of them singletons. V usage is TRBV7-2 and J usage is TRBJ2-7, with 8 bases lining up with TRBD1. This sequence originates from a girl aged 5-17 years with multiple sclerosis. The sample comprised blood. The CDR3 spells CASSLRQGPSYEQYF. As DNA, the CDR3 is TGTGCCAGCAGCCTCCGACAGGGGCCCTCCTACGAGCAGTACTTC.